A selection of T cell receptor beta chains follows, all from one sample in a study. Each CDR3 protein is one row after TCRdb ran MiXCR on the 5' RACE reads. This sample yields over 45,000 distinct CDR3 sequences, of which approximately 27% are seen a single time; approximately 2.2% belongs to the top ten. The sample consisted of tumor-infiltrating Tregs sorted from the breast tumor. These receptors came from a female donor with breast cancer. Both conserved end residues are part of each CDR3. The D gene is left open where the match is weak. Rows give clone size only sometimes, using once, few, many, or a class for an expanded clone.

D gene	V gene	clone size	CDR3 length	J gene	CDR3 DNA	CDR3 protein
TRBD1	TRBV5-6	.	14	TRBJ2-7	TGTGCCAGCAGCACCGGGGACAGGGCCTACGAGCAGTACTTC	CASSTGDRAYEQYF
TRBD1	TRBV6-1	many	14	TRBJ2-7	TGTGCCAGCAGACCAGAGACAGGGTTTGGCGAGCAGTACTTC	CASRPETGFGEQYF
.	TRBV5-5	.	15	TRBJ2-7	TGTGCCAGCAGCTTGGACCCCGAACCTTACTACGAGCAGTACTTC	CASSLDPEPYYEQYF
TRBD2	TRBV24-1	.	17	TRBJ2-5	TGTGCCACCAGTGATCCCGGGACTAGCGGGACCCAAGAGACCCAGTACTTC	CATSDPGTSGTQETQYF
.	TRBV12-3/TRBV12-4	many	14	TRBJ2-7	TGTGCCAGCAGTTTAGGGAAGAGCTCCTACGAGCAGTACTTC	CASSLGKSSYEQYF
.	TRBV6-2/TRBV6-3	few	13	TRBJ2-1	TGTGCCAGCAGCCCATCTCGGGACAATGAGCAGTTCTTC	CASSPSRDNEQFF
TRBD1	TRBV29-1	few	13	TRBJ1-5	TGCAGCGCTGTGACAGGGGGCTCACAGCCCCAGCATTTT	CSAVTGGSQPQHF
TRBD2	TRBV5-1	few	17	TRBJ2-7	TGCGCCAGCAGCTTAAAGGGTACTAGCGGGGGCGGCTACGAGCAGTACTTC	CASSLKGTSGGGYEQYF
.	TRBV20-1	many	14	TRBJ2-3	TGCAGTGCTAGTGGTGGCTTTAGCACAGATACGCAGTATTTT	CSASGGFSTDTQYF
.	TRBV5-5	few	14	TRBJ1-6	TGTGCCAGCAGCTTTCCAGATTATAATTCACCCCTCCACTTT	CASSFPDYNSPLHF